This T cell receptor beta chain was obtained from a study of graft-versus-host responses after intestinal transplantation. Looking at the study overall: Transplant recipients had multivisceral, liver-intestinal, or isolated intestinal grafts. Induction using anti-thymocyte globulin, followed by tacrolimus and steroids for approximately 3 years, was given to all recipients. Study-wide results and caveats: Allografts of patients with graft-donor T cell macrochimerism showed high graft-versus-host to host-versus-graft clone ratios.

Remarks on this clone: Its target is not known.

Trimming removed 5 bases from V and 2 bases from J, with 9 bases in between. The CDR3 extends over 13 amino acids. The germline gives CDR1 SEHNR, CDR2 FQNEAQ (reference sequence). Measured with immunoSEQ multiplex PCR; TCRdb has only the in-frame clones, and not every one. This table holds under 90,000 clones, around 93% found once. Here the sequenced sample was unstimulated CD4+ T cells sorted from spleen or lymph node cells, taken before transplant. The TCR sequence derives from a human donor who was the organ donor for an intestinal transplant. V usage is TRBV7-9 and J usage is TRBJ1-2; D possibly corresponds to TRBD1 (5 bases). The chain's CDR3 is CASSPQDNYGYTF. The CDR3 DNA sequence: TGTGCCAGCAGCCCACAGGACAACTATGGCTACACCTTC.